In its sample, the clone carrying this TCR beta chain was seen a few times. This specimen comes from a study of identical twins. The CDR3 sequence is 13 residues long. The V gene's germline CDR1 is LGHNA and CDR2 YSLEER. With 0 bases removed from V and 4 bases from J, the gap between germline ends came to 6 bases. Template switching, a step in the protocol, added a universal primer site, and cDNA carried unique molecular identifiers. One entry per CDR3 protein results from TCRdb running MiXCR on the 5' RACE reads. The sample has 460,000 or so distinct CDR3 sequences; approximately 15% are singletons. Healthy Caucasians supplied all donations. These records were also assigned to another study, of yellow fever vaccine responses in identical twins.

The clonotype comes from a woman aged 18-29 years in good health. This chain connects TRBV4-3 to TRBJ2-5, with unresolved D. The sequenced sample was CD4+ T cells sorted from blood. The CDR3 is CASSQDIRETQYF. The CDR3 nucleotides read TGCGCCAGCAGCCAAGATATTCGAGAGACCCAGTACTTC.